These T cell receptor beta chains were read from a single sample in a study of blood T cell repertoires in COVID-19. Sequencing was performed with immunoSEQ multiplex PCR; in TCRdb, only in-frame clones are kept and a portion is missing. The sample carries about 240,000 clones, 80% to 85% recorded once. Sequenced input: peripheral blood. The receptors were sampled from a woman in her sixties with active or convalescent COVID-19. Both conserved end residues are part of each CDR3. D genes are given only for firm matches. Size values are once, few and many counts, or a class for expanded clones, and some rows have none.

cdr3_nt: TGTGCCAGCAGCCTGACAGGGGCCCCGGGGGCTTTCTTT; cdr3_aa: CASSLTGAPGAFF; clone_size: .; j_call: TRBJ1-1; d_call: TRBD1; v_call: TRBV11-2
cdr3_nt: TGTGCCAGCAGCAAAGGGGGGGATCAGCCCCAGCATTTT; cdr3_aa: CASSKGGDQPQHF; clone_size: .; j_call: TRBJ1-5; d_call: .; v_call: TRBV2
cdr3_nt: TGTGCCAGCAGTGCCGGGACAGGGAGGTACGAGCAGTACTTC; cdr3_aa: CASSAGTGRYEQYF; clone_size: .; j_call: TRBJ2-7; d_call: TRBD1; v_call: TRBV28
cdr3_nt: TGTGCCAGCAGTCCCCGGGGCGGGGGCACAGATACGCAGTATTTT; cdr3_aa: CASSPRGGGTDTQYF; clone_size: .; j_call: TRBJ2-3; d_call: .; v_call: TRBV28
cdr3_nt: TGTGCCAGCTCGCGAACTAGCGGAAGCTCCTACGAGCAGTACTTC; cdr3_aa: CASSRTSGSSYEQYF; clone_size: .; j_call: TRBJ2-7; d_call: TRBD2; v_call: TRBV18
cdr3_nt: TGTGCCAGCAGCTTGCGCCTAGCGGACACCGGGGAGCTGTTTTTT; cdr3_aa: CASSLRLADTGELFF; clone_size: .; j_call: TRBJ2-2; d_call: TRBD2; v_call: TRBV5-6
cdr3_nt: TGCGCCAGCAGCTTGGCCGGGATGAACACTGAAGCTTTCTTT; cdr3_aa: CASSLAGMNTEAFF; clone_size: .; j_call: TRBJ1-1; d_call: .; v_call: TRBV5-1
cdr3_nt: TGTGCCAGTAGTATAAAGGGGAATATCCCAACAGATACGCAGTATTTT; cdr3_aa: CASSIKGNIPTDTQYF; clone_size: few; j_call: TRBJ2-3; d_call: .; v_call: TRBV19
cdr3_nt: TGTGCCAGCAGCCCCCGGGGGCGGGGGGTCACAGATACGCAGTATTTT; cdr3_aa: CASSPRGRGVTDTQYF; clone_size: .; j_call: TRBJ2-3; d_call: TRBD2; v_call: TRBV7-3
cdr3_nt: TGTGCCAGCAGTTTTTTCGGGGCGGGCGGGGGTTCACCCCTCCACTTT; cdr3_aa: CASSFFGAGGGSPLHF; clone_size: .; j_call: TRBJ1-6; d_call: .; v_call: TRBV27
cdr3_nt: TGTGCCAGCAGCCGCGCCGGGACAGGGGGCTGGAATGAGCAGTTCTTC; cdr3_aa: CASSRAGTGGWNEQFF; clone_size: .; j_call: TRBJ2-1; d_call: TRBD1; v_call: TRBV3-1/TRBV3-2
cdr3_nt: TGCAGCGTTTTTGACACCTTGAACACTGAAGCTTTCTTT; cdr3_aa: CSVFDTLNTEAFF; clone_size: .; j_call: TRBJ1-1; d_call: .; v_call: TRBV29-1
cdr3_nt: TGTGCCATCAGTGAGCAGGGGGCGGACACCGGGGAGCTGTTTTTT; cdr3_aa: CAISEQGADTGELFF; clone_size: .; j_call: TRBJ2-2; d_call: TRBD1; v_call: TRBV10-3
cdr3_nt: TGTGCCAGCCGGAACGCCGGGGGGCACACCGGGGAGCTGTTTTTT; cdr3_aa: CASRNAGGHTGELFF; clone_size: .; j_call: TRBJ2-2; d_call: .; v_call: TRBV7-9
cdr3_nt: TGTGCCAGCAGCTCCCTCAGCGCACAGCAGGGGCCCAATCAGCCCCAGCATTTT; cdr3_aa: CASSSLSAQQGPNQPQHF; clone_size: once; j_call: TRBJ1-5; d_call: .; v_call: TRBV11-3
cdr3_nt: TGTGCCAGCAGCGAAGAGGGGACTAGCGGGGCGATGCAGTACTTC; cdr3_aa: CASSEEGTSGAMQYF; clone_size: few; j_call: TRBJ2-7; d_call: TRBD2; v_call: TRBV9
cdr3_nt: TGTGCCAGCTCTCGCACAACAGGCCCACAAGAGACCCAGTACTTC; cdr3_aa: CASSRTTGPQETQYF; clone_size: .; j_call: TRBJ2-5; d_call: .; v_call: TRBV18
cdr3_nt: TGTGCCAGCAGCTTACTTCGCGGGGGGAGAGGTATCGATACGCAGTATTTT; cdr3_aa: CASSLLRGGRGIDTQYF; clone_size: .; j_call: TRBJ2-3; d_call: TRBD2; v_call: TRBV7-2
cdr3_nt: TGTGCCAGCAGTTTGACGGGCAGAGGGTATGGCTACACCTTC; cdr3_aa: CASSLTGRGYGYTF; clone_size: .; j_call: TRBJ1-2; d_call: .; v_call: TRBV27
cdr3_nt: TGTGCCAGCAGCCAGGGAGCCGGTGACAATCAGCCCCAGCATTTT; cdr3_aa: CASSQGAGDNQPQHF; clone_size: .; j_call: TRBJ1-5; d_call: .; v_call: TRBV3-1/TRBV3-2
cdr3_nt: TGTGCCAGCAGTTACTCGAGAGGGAGCGGTGAAAAACTGTTTTTT; cdr3_aa: CASSYSRGSGEKLFF; clone_size: .; j_call: TRBJ1-4; d_call: .; v_call: TRBV6-5
cdr3_nt: TGTGCCAGCAGTGACTCGAAGCGGGCACGCGGCGGGGAGCTGTTTTTT; cdr3_aa: CASSDSKRARGGELFF; clone_size: .; j_call: TRBJ2-2; d_call: .; v_call: TRBV6-4
cdr3_nt: TGTGCCTGTGAGACAATGAACACTGAAGCTTTCTTT; cdr3_aa: CACETMNTEAFF; clone_size: .; j_call: TRBJ1-1; d_call: .; v_call: TRBV30
cdr3_nt: TGTGCCAGTACCGCCGACATAGGCGGCAATCAGCCCCAGCATTTT; cdr3_aa: CASTADIGGNQPQHF; clone_size: .; j_call: TRBJ1-5; d_call: .; v_call: TRBV19
cdr3_nt: TGTGCCAGCAGCGTTAGAGATACTAATGAAAAACTGTTTTTT; cdr3_aa: CASSVRDTNEKLFF; clone_size: .; j_call: TRBJ1-4; d_call: .; v_call: TRBV2
cdr3_nt: TGTGCCAGCAGCTTAGATATGCGACACCAGGGAAAAAGCTCCTACGAGCAGTACTTC; cdr3_aa: CASSLDMRHQGKSSYEQYF; clone_size: .; j_call: TRBJ2-7; d_call: .; v_call: TRBV11-2
cdr3_nt: TGTGCCAGCTCTGAGGGGGCCTTAAATGCACCCCTCCACTTT; cdr3_aa: CASSEGALNAPLHF; clone_size: .; j_call: TRBJ1-6; d_call: TRBD1; v_call: TRBV18
cdr3_nt: TGTGCCAGCAGTCCCCGTAGAGGGGGCGGGAATGGCTACACCTTC; cdr3_aa: CASSPRRGGGNGYTF; clone_size: .; j_call: TRBJ1-2; d_call: TRBD1; v_call: TRBV27
cdr3_nt: TGCGCCAGCAGCCAACAGGGGGACTATGGCTACACCTTC; cdr3_aa: CASSQQGDYGYTF; clone_size: .; j_call: TRBJ1-2; d_call: TRBD1; v_call: TRBV4-1
cdr3_nt: TGTGCCAGCAGGGGGGAGCGGGGTTCATCCGATACGCAGTATTTT; cdr3_aa: CASRGERGSSDTQYF; clone_size: .; j_call: TRBJ2-3; d_call: TRBD2; v_call: TRBV7-2
cdr3_nt: TGTGCCACCAGCAGAGACAGGGAAGAGACCCAGTACTTC; cdr3_aa: CATSRDREETQYF; clone_size: .; j_call: TRBJ2-5; d_call: .; v_call: TRBV15